A selection of T cell receptor beta chains follows, all from one sample in a study of cytomegalovirus exposure and HLA in healthy donors. Produced via immunoSEQ multiplex PCR; TCRdb's table is partial and in-frame only. This table has a few hundred thousand clones, over 90% appearing once. The sample comprised PBMCs. These receptors were obtained from a girl aged 2-10 years in good health and CMV-seronegative. The CDR3 runs from the conserved cysteine through the conserved F or W. The D gene is left open where the match is weak. Some rows mark clone size as missing; the rest say once, few, many or name a class of expanded clone.

D	V	size	J	CDR3	DNA
NA	TRBV25-1	NA	TRBJ1-1	CASSGGVLNTEAFF	TGTGCCAGCAGTGGGGGGGTCCTGAACACTGAAGCTTTCTTT
TRBD2	TRBV20-1	NA	TRBJ2-1	CSARGTSEQFF	TGCAGTGCTAGAGGGACTAGTGAGCAGTTCTTC
NA	TRBV5-6	NA	TRBJ1-6	CASSYAGHNSPLHF	TGTGCCAGCAGTTATGCGGGACATAATTCACCCCTCCACTTT
TRBD1	TRBV30	NA	TRBJ2-7	CAWYPGQRFGPTYEQYF	TGTGCCTGGTATCCGGGACAGCGATTTGGGCCAACTTACGAGCAGTACTTC
TRBD1	TRBV29-1	NA	TRBJ1-1	CSVEPRFQGENTEAFF	TGCAGCGTTGAACCCCGGTTTCAGGGGGAGAACACTGAAGCTTTCTTT
TRBD1	TRBV2	once	TRBJ1-4	CASSVEQGSGEKLFF	TGTGCCAGCAGTGTAGAACAGGGGTCCGGCGAAAAACTGTTTTTT
TRBD1	TRBV30	NA	TRBJ2-2	CAWSRDRVKIYGELFF	TGTGCCTGGAGTAGAGACAGGGTAAAAATCTACGGGGAGCTGTTTTTT
NA	TRBV10-1	NA	TRBJ2-3	CASSETPASSTDTQYF	TGCGCCAGCAGTGAGACTCCCGCGTCTAGCACAGATACGCAGTATTTT
NA	TRBV28	NA	TRBJ1-4	CASSLLGAANEKLFF	TGTGCCAGCAGTTTATTGGGGGCAGCTAATGAAAAACTGTTTTTT
NA	TRBV2	NA	TRBJ1-2	CASSGGLANYGYTF	TGTGCCAGCAGTGGTGGACTAGCTAACTATGGCTACACCTTC
NA	TRBV7-2	NA	TRBJ2-2	CASSLSRGELFF	TGTGCCAGCAGCTTGTCTAGGGGGGAGCTGTTTTTT
NA	TRBV6-5	NA	TRBJ2-7	CASRKTGMYEQYF	TGTGCCAGCAGGAAGACAGGCATGTACGAGCAGTACTTC
NA	TRBV11-2	NA	TRBJ2-1	CASSLDLLGSFSEQFF	TGTGCCAGCAGCTTAGATCTGCTCGGGAGTTTTTCTGAGCAGTTCTTC
TRBD1	TRBV6-1	NA	TRBJ2-2	CASSEVTQGTTGELFF	TGTGCCAGCAGTGAGGTGACACAGGGGACCACCGGGGAGCTGTTTTTT
TRBD1	TRBV7-9	NA	TRBJ2-7	CASSLAPGGAAYEQYF	TGTGCCAGCAGCTTAGCCCCAGGGGGCGCCGCCTACGAGCAGTACTTC
TRBD1	TRBV5-4	NA	TRBJ2-3	CASSSDRGDTQYF	TGTGCCAGCAGCTCCGACAGGGGAGATACGCAGTATTTT
NA	TRBV6-1	NA	TRBJ1-1	CASSPTSNTEAFF	TGTGCCAGCAGTCCTACCTCAAACACTGAAGCTTTCTTT